This T cell receptor (beta chain) was profiled in a study of tumor-infiltrating lymphocytes in primary liver carcinoma (dated 2017 in TCRdb). Background on the whole study: Between late 2015 and March 2016, roughly five patients in China with histopathologically diagnosed primary liver carcinoma had their tumors surgically resected. For each liver tumor, the study sampled five regions along with adjacent normal tissue and blood, and applied TCRbeta repertoire sequencing, expression microarrays and whole-exome sequencing. A total of 35 or so specimens from 5 patients went through TCRbeta repertoire sequencing, namely 25 tumor regions, 5 adjacent noncancerous liver tissues and 5 peripheral blood samples. High reproducibility was observed for the technical replicate repertoires, with mean shared-clone rates roughly 0.87 and correlation coefficients above 0.95. Hepatocellular carcinoma (four) or combined HCC and intrahepatic cholangiocarcinoma (one) was present in the five patients, who were three men and two women aged 30 to 69 years. The tumors of the five patients were staged as T1-T3 N0M0, with maximum diameters ranging from 4.2 to 10 cm. Roughly 3.65 to 7.5 million productive TCRbeta reads were obtained per sample, and no significant difference in read depth was found between tissue types. What the study reported, not specific to this receptor: Because sequencing covered only the TCR beta chain and unpaired alpha chains were not captured, true repertoire diversity is likely underestimated. Bulk unsorted samples precluded comparing CD4+ and CD8+ T cell repertoires. Repertoire overlap was higher between tumor regions (mean roughly 35%) than tumor-adjacent (approximately 17%) or tumor-blood (approximately 14%) pairs, consistent with antigen-driven expansion. Only four or five patients were included in the study, and the authors note that the findings should be validated in a larger study. The top 250 clones made up a significantly larger repertoire fraction in tumors than in blood (p = 0.039).

Comments on this clonotype: Which antigen it targets is not known. The junction does not match germline at one end; this may be a read error.

The CDR3 covers 15 residues, taking in both the cysteine and the phenylalanine. The read is trimmed to its CDR3 DNA, 45 bases read in frame from base 1. Based on the germline V gene, the CDR1 and CDR2 sequences are LGHNA and YNFKEQ. Blood RNA was extracted from unsorted whole blood using TRIzol reagent, and germline DNA was obtained with the DNeasy Blood & Tissue kit. Chronic HBV infection was present in the patients, and the patients were treatment-naive at sampling. Before surgery, 3.5 to 4 milliliters of peripheral blood were drawn into K2EDTA tubes. A constant-region primer and ProtoScript II reverse transcriptase were used to reverse-transcribe TCRbeta-specific cDNA from about 530 ng total RNA. Three nested multiplex PCR rounds, following a slightly modified ARM-PCR procedure, were used to build the TCRbeta libraries. Each of the first two PCR rounds ran for approximately 10 cycles and used multiplex TRBV1-TRBV30 forward primers together with a Cbeta reverse primer. Sample barcodes and Illumina adapters were attached in a final 25-cycle PCR using Deep VentR polymerase. Amplicons of 200-500 bp were gel-purified with a QIAquick gel extraction kit before sequencing. An Illumina HiSeq 2500 was used to sequence the TCRbeta amplicons, generating 250-bp paired-end reads. For the original study's pipeline: Reads were quality-trimmed with Trimmomatic v0.33, and paired reads were merged with FLASH v1.2.11 to recover full CDR3 sequences. MiGEC v1.2.1b assigned V, D and J germline segments to the rearranged TCRbeta sequences. Clonotype statistics and Shannon-Wiener diversity indices were computed with VDJtools v1.0.0. Except for diversity analysis, only each sample's 250 most abundant clonotypes were used in subsequent analyses to reduce sampling bias. TCRdb reworked the public reads: Q25 trimming with fastp, MiXCR clone assembly, productive beta chains retained. Each entry is one CDR3 protein sequence, shown with its most common DNA and genes. The V and J calls and clone size come from TCRdb's table, not from the authors' own analysis. For this sample there are 320,000 or so distinct CDR3 sequences; over 55% appear just once. More than 8.5% of the sample is in the top ten clones.

This chain joins TRBV4-2 to TRBJ2-7, with 8 bases aligning to TRBD2. The receptor comes from a man between 35 and 55 years old with primary liver carcinoma and hepatitis B virus infection. Material: peripheral blood. In nucleotide form, the sequence is TGTGCCAGCAGCCTCGCGGGGGGAGGAACCTACGAGCACTACTTC. This sequence encodes CASSLAGGGTYEHYF.